These T cell receptor beta chains were read from a single sample in a study of T cell repertoires in cytomegalovirus infection. TCRdb reprocessed the reads with MiXCR, giving one entry per CDR3 protein. The sample yields hundreds of thousands of distinct CDR3 sequences, approximately 34% seen once. The source material was PBMCs. Receptors were obtained from a human donor in good health (CMV status not recorded). Some clones in this sample may be carry-over from other donors' samples. CDR3s include the opening cysteine and the closing phenylalanine or tryptophan.

TRBJ2-7 | TRBV7-2 | CASSTTGTRMAYEQYF
TRBJ1-1 | TRBV7-9 | CARSIQENTESFF
TRBJ2-7 | TRBV20-1 | CSAKGTDSYEQYF
TRBJ2-5 | TRBV7-8 | CASSFEPTGVRETQYF
TRBJ2-1 | TRBV7-2 | CASSLWSQNEQFF
TRBJ2-2 | TRBV29-1 | CSVEGVFSGSAGELFF
TRBJ1-1 | TRBV7-9 | CASSLFQSNTEAFF
TRBJ2-5 | TRBV7-8 | CASSSRVGGPQETQYF
TRBJ2-7 | TRBV4-3 | CASIQDVPLIAGSHEQYF
TRBJ2-3 | TRBV7-2 | CASSQSGGDTQYF
TRBJ1-1 | TRBV5-1 | CASSLAGATEAFF
TRBJ1-2 | TRBV6-1 | CASSEAPGYYGYTF
TRBJ1-5 | TRBV6-2/TRBV6-3 | CASNPSGGRGHQPQHF
TRBJ1-1 | TRBV19 | CASRVQAVTTEAFF
TRBJ2-5 | TRBV6-2/TRBV6-3 | CASSRDRETQYF
TRBJ2-3 | TRBV28 | CASSLRVGSDTQYF
TRBJ2-1 | TRBV27 | CDSSPPSNEQFF
TRBJ1-4 | TRBV12-3/TRBV12-4 | CASSLDGGREKLFF
TRBJ2-2 | TRBV12-3/TRBV12-4 | CASTDPGPGELFF
TRBJ2-1 | TRBV19 | CASTPFEGLAGGAASNEQFF
TRBJ1-1 | TRBV6-6 | CASSSYRDRDKGAEAFF
TRBJ1-2 | TRBV11-2 | CASPNRADYGYTF
TRBJ2-5 | TRBV11-2 | CASSLASRYQETQYF
TRBJ1-2 | TRBV27 | CASSLSQKTGGYTF
TRBJ2-1 | TRBV29-1 | CSVARLAGVNEQFF
TRBJ1-4 | TRBV7-8 | CASSDLPGQSNEKLFF
TRBJ2-6 | TRBV6-1 | CASSPTSGGMSGANVLTF
TRBJ1-5 | TRBV19 | CASRPTGTGAGWGNQPQHF
TRBJ1-2 | TRBV11-1 | CASSFDIANYGYTF
TRBJ2-7 | TRBV7-2 | CASSPRTRYEQYF
TRBJ2-1 | TRBV6-5 | CASSYSERGDEQFF
TRBJ1-1 | TRBV7-9 | CASSLVSRNTEAFF
TRBJ2-3 | TRBV7-9 | CASSPAPGTSGEPTREQYF
TRBJ1-2 | TRBV2 | CASLRRENYGYTF
TRBJ2-1 | TRBV6-1 | CASSPKVEKEQFF
TRBJ1-5 | TRBV6-4 | CASSGGEGNQPQHF
TRBJ2-1 | TRBV18 | CASHNPSGGREYNEQFF
TRBJ2-1 | TRBV29-1 | CSVDPGELGYNEQFF
TRBJ2-1 | TRBV27 | CASSQTSPLGSDNEQFF
TRBJ1-1 | TRBV7-8 | CASVPGQSNTEAFF
TRBJ2-3 | TRBV25-1 | CASSEPLRGRAADTQYF
TRBJ2-5 | TRBV19 | CASSIDGRGGSSQETQYF
TRBJ2-5 | TRBV7-2 | CASSLVRVPQETQYF
TRBJ2-1 | TRBV5-1 | CASFRDLPNEQFF
TRBJ1-1 | TRBV12-5 | CASAMGGHRNTEAFF
TRBJ2-7 | TRBV20-1 | CSAPGTRSREQYF
TRBJ1-2 | TRBV7-9 | CASTEKYYGYTF
TRBJ1-2 | TRBV27 | CASSLMADQVIIYGYTF
TRBJ1-5 | TRBV18 | CASSPRPGTGINQPQHF
TRBJ1-5 | TRBV7-6 | CASSQGEGSGNQPQHF
TRBJ2-5 | TRBV6-6 | CASSYSSAGRETQYF
TRBJ2-3 | TRBV11-2 | CASRSFSGVTDTQYF
TRBJ2-7 | TRBV4-1 | CASSQDRRGDHYEQYF